This entry lists 18 T cell receptor beta chains sequenced from one sample in a study of T-cell reconstitution after alpha-beta-depleted transplantation in children (TCRdb year 2016). Libraries were prepared through PCR. Instrument used: Illumina HiSeq 2500. Molecular barcoding was employed in the preparation of TCR libraries, with unique molecular identifiers being used to normalize TCRbeta repertoire quantification. TCRdb reran the public reads through fastp at Q25 and MiXCR, keeping productive beta chains. Every entry covers one CDR3 protein and lists the most common genes and DNA from its rows. The sample table holds approximately 400,000 distinct CDR3 sequences, of which roughly 11% were seen once. Approximately 5% of the sample goes to the ten largest clones. The material was PBMCs from the stem cell graft donor, obtained from the stem cell graft. The receptors derive from a human donor who donated a stem cell graft to a child with acute myeloid leukemia.

This clonotype has more than one count but fewer than ten. The genes are TRBV6-2 or TRBV6-3 and TRBJ2-7; D is unclear. CDR3 length: 16 amino acids. Germline CDR1 reads MNHEY; CDR2 reads SVGEGT. Trimming took 0 bases from V and 5 from J, leaving 17 bases between them. CDR3 DNA sequence: TGTGCCAGCAGTTACTCGGCCAAGCTGGGAAAGGACGAGCAGTACTTC. This codes for CASSYSAKLGKDEQYF.

The CDR3 nucleotides are TGTGCCAGCACCCAGGGGGCACCCGAAGAGACCCAGTACTTC. Encoded protein: CASTQGAPEETQYF. J is TRBJ2-5 and V is TRBV6-2 or TRBV6-3; 8 bases agree with TRBD1. CDR3 length equals 14 residues. The germline V gene has CDR1 MNHEY and CDR2 SVGEGT. V trimming: 7 bases; J trimming: 3 bases; junction bases outside the gene matches: 7.

A few counts support this clonotype. The chain joins TRBV5-1 to TRBJ2-1; 10 nucleotides align to TRBD2. V trimming: 0 bases; J trimming: 8 bases; junction bases outside the gene matches: 8. CDR3 size: 16 residues. CDR1 and CDR2 from the germline V gene are SGHRS and YFSETQ. The CDR3 sequence: CASSLALAGAVDEQFF. CDR3 nucleotides: TGCGCCAGCAGCTTGGCTCTAGCGGGAGCCGTCGATGAGCAGTTCTTC. Combining the CDR3 with reference TRBV5-1 and TRBJ2-1 gives the whole variable domain KAGVTQTPRYLIKTRGQQVTLSCSPISGHRSVSWYQQTPGQGLQFLFEYFSETQRNKGNFPGRFSGRQFSNSRSEMNVSTLELGDSALYLCASSLALAGAVDEQFFGPGTRLTVL.

This clonotype has only a few counts. The V call is TRBV5-1, the J call TRBJ1-5, with a weak D call TRBD1 (6 bases). The length of the CDR3 is 15 residues. The germline gives CDR1 SGHRS, CDR2 YFSETQ. V gave up 0 bases and J gave up 6 bases, with 13 bases separating them. CDR3 in amino acids: CASSLAGGGSQPQHF. CDR3 DNA sequence: TGCGCCAGCAGCTTGGCCGGGGGCGGGAGTCAGCCCCAGCATTTT. Using reference TRBV5-1 and TRBJ1-5 for the parts outside the CDR3, the full variable domain is KAGVTQTPRYLIKTRGQQVTLSCSPISGHRSVSWYQQTPGQGLQFLFEYFSETQRNKGNFPGRFSGRQFSNSRSEMNVSTLELGDSALYLCASSLAGGGSQPQHFGDGTRLSIL.

This clonotype appeared a few times. The V and J genes are TRBV7-2 and TRBJ2-3; D not certain. Germline-derived CDR1 and CDR2 are SGHTA and FQGNSA. With 4 bases removed from V and 6 bases from J, the gap between germline ends came to 8 bases. This CDR3 region has 12 residues. The CDR3 here is CASSSSRDTQYF. The CDR3 DNA follows: TGTGCCAGCAGCTCATCTCGCGATACGCAGTATTTT.

Comments on this clonotype: This may come from a read error, since a much larger clone is one base off. This rearrangement joins TRBV6-2 or TRBV6-3 to TRBJ2-7, with D possibly TRBD1 on 5 matching bases. Germline CDR1 MNHEY, CDR2 SVGEGT. V lost 2 bases, J lost 12 bases, and 17 bases lay in between. The CDR3 is 13 amino acids. The CDR3 bases are TGTGCCAGCAGTTACGGGGCGTACATGAGAAGGTACTTC. Protein product: CASSYGAYMRRYF.

This clonotype turned up a few times. This likely comes from a read error, as the CDR3 has no conserved phenylalanine or tryptophan at its end. The DNA is left out, because the CDR3 cannot be placed on it with certainty; the CDR3 is given as TCRdb lists it. V gene TRBV7-8 combines with J gene TRBJ2-5; TRBD1, the D gene given by the table, was not confirmed from the DNA. Germline CDR1 and CDR2: SGHVS and FQNEAQ. From its first to its last residue, the CDR3 has 13 amino acids. CDR3 sequence: CASSFNVGTGLFV.

The chain links TRBV3-1 to TRBJ2-6; no reliable D call. The CDR3 spans 15 residues. V was cut by 0 bases and J by 6 bases, with 9 bases left in between. Germline CDR1 and CDR2: LGHDT and YNNKEL (reference sequence). CDR3 sequence: CASSQEAGPANVLTF. The CDR3 bases are TGTGCCAGCAGCCAAGAAGCCGGTCCGGCCAACGTCCTGACTTTC.

Many counts were recorded for this clonotype. The chain has TRBV3-1 and TRBJ2-2, with D possibly matching TRBD1 (6 bases). In germline, CDR1 is LGHDT, CDR2 YNNKEL (reference sequence). The V gene lost 7 bases and the J gene lost 5 bases, with 17 bases spanning the gap. This CDR3 is 15 amino acids long. The chain's CDR3 is CASTPRGQTTGELFF. The CDR3 region has the DNA TGTGCCAGCACGCCAAGGGGACAAACGACCGGGGAGCTGTTTTTT.

This clonotype was seen repeatedly, ten times or more. The chain uses TRBV2 and TRBJ1-6; D unresolved. Deletions cut 7 bases from V and 8 bases from J, with 12 bases between. The CDR3 contains 13 residues. In germline, CDR1 is SNHLY, CDR2 FYNNEI. The CDR3 DNA is TGTGCCAGCAACCCCAGAGCGGATTCACCCCTCCACTTT. Amino acids: CASNPRADSPLHF.

The table lists this clonotype with a few counts. The gene calls are TRBV4-2 and TRBJ2-7, with D perhaps matching TRBD1 (5 bases). This CDR3 has 14 residues. Trimming left V 1 base short and J 6 bases short, with 13 bases between. The germline V gene has CDR1 LGHNA and CDR2 YNFKEQ. The CDR3 region is CASSQVEGVGEQYV. In DNA form, the CDR3 reads TGTGCCAGCAGCCAAGTGGAAGGGGTCGGCGAGCAGTACGTC.

CDR3 in DNA: TGCAGTGCTAACAAATTTATAGCGGGAGAAGTGAGAGATACGCAGTATTTT. Amino acid sequence: CSANKFIAGEVRDTQYF. This chain uses TRBV20-1 with TRBJ2-3; 9 positions agree with TRBD2. The CDR3 spans 17 residues. The germline V gene encodes CDR1 DFQATT and CDR2 SNEGSKA (reference sequence). V trimming: 4 bases; J trimming: 5 bases; junction bases outside the gene matches: 16.

This clonotype was picked up many times. The chain couples TRBV7-9 to TRBJ1-5, with TRBD1 identical over 9 bases. The CDR3 is 15 amino acids. Germline V lookup: CDR1 SEHNR, CDR2 FQNEAQ (reference sequence). Trimming cost V 4 bases and J 1 base; bases outside gene matches: 2. For the CDR3, the DNA is TGTGCCAGCAGCTCGGGACAGGGCAGCAATCAGCCCCAGCATTTT. It encodes CASSSGQGSNQPQHF.

With respect to this clonotype: The germline gene is not matched at one end of the junction; a read error may be the cause. This chain links TRBV7-7 with TRBJ2-7; D gene ambiguous. In germline, CDR1 is SSHAT, CDR2 FNYEAQ (reference sequence). The CDR3 has 13 amino acids. DNA of the CDR3: TGTGCTAGCAGCTTAGGTATACAGACCGAGCAGTACTTC. The encoded protein is CASSLGIQTEQYF. The whole variable domain, filled in from reference TRBV7-7 and TRBJ2-7, reads GAGVSQSPRYKVTKRGQDVTLRCDPISSHATLYWYQQALGQGPEFLTYFNYEAQPDKSGLPSDRFSAERPEGSISTLTIQRTEQRDSAMYRCASSLGIQTEQYFGPGTRLTVT.

This clonotype was seen more than once but under ten times. This chain uses TRBV12-3 or TRBV12-4 with TRBJ2-1; D remains unclear. The CDR3 runs to 11 residues. V was pared by 8 bases and J by 9 bases, with 11 bases between. In DNA, the CDR3 is TGTGCCAGCGCCGCGTCGGGTGAGCAGTTCTTC. It specifies CASAASGEQFF.

This clonotype was counted a few times. Here the CDR3 DNA reads TGCGCCAGCTGTGTTGGGGACAGGGGATCCGAACCCCTCCACTTT. Amino acids: CASCVGDRGSEPLHF. The rearrangement uses TRBV5-1 and TRBJ1-6; TRBD1 matches at 10 bases. The CDR3 sequence is 15 residues long. Germline CDR1 SGHRS, CDR2 YFSETQ. V shed 7 bases and J 12 bases; nucleotides not matched to a gene: 13.

This clonotype has only a few counts. As DNA, the CDR3 is TGCAGTGCTAGCACAATCGGGTACGAGCAGTACTTC. It specifies CSASTIGYEQYF. The chain employs TRBV20-1 and TRBJ2-7, with D hard to call. The V gene lost 3 bases and the J gene lost 4 bases, with 10 bases spanning the gap. The V gene's germline CDR1 is DFQATT and CDR2 SNEGSKA (reference sequence). The CDR3 runs 12 residues.

This clonotype was observed a handful of times. V gene TRBV19 combines with J gene TRBJ2-3, with TRBD2 as a possible D gene (5 bases). The CDR3 length is 13 residues. Trimming removed 6 bases from V and 2 bases from J, with 9 bases in between. CDR1 LNHDA and CDR2 SQIVND come from the germline V gene (reference sequence). This CDR3 reads CASRLGITDTQYF. In DNA form, the CDR3 reads TGTGCCAGTAGGCTCGGGATCACAGATACGCAGTATTTT.